This T cell receptor (beta chain) is drawn from a study of radiotherapy plus CTLA-4 blockade in lung cancer. As for the study in general: Objective responses emerged in roughly 20% of patients, and around 30% attained disease control. Study-wide points: Clones of tumor-derived TCRs expanded in blood after radiotherapy plus ipilimumab.

In the case of this clone: The antigen is unknown.

V was clipped by 5 bases and J by 4 bases, with 11 bases between them. Germline lookup yields CDR1 SNHLY and CDR2 FYNNEI. The CDR3 has 13 amino acids. Sequencing used immunoSEQ multiplex PCR; TCRdb keeps in-frame clones, though not all of them. This sample has about 77,000 clones, with roughly 74% found just once. This chain uses TRBV2 with TRBJ2-5; the D gene is possibly TRBD1 (6 bases). The sample consisted of peripheral blood, taken from a patient treated with radiotherapy plus ipilimumab. The origin of this receptor is a human donor with non-small cell lung cancer whose response to radiotherapy plus ipilimumab could not be evaluated. CDR3 nucleotides: TGTGCCAGCAGTTCACAGGGCGGAGAGACCCAGTACTTC. As protein: CASSSQGGETQYF.